The 8 T cell receptor beta chains below were found in one sample sequenced in a study of blood T cell repertoires in COVID-19. Generated by immunoSEQ multiplex PCR, the TCRdb table keeps only in-frame clones and is missing some. The sample yields a few hundred thousand clones, roughly 88% seen once. Material for sequencing was peripheral blood. The receptors here all came from a man aged 35 to 55 who had recovered from COVID-19.

The genes are TRBV6-2 or TRBV6-3 and TRBJ2-7; D gene uncertain. V lost 7 bases to trimming and J lost 4 bases, with 17 bases between them. The CDR3 is made up of 14 amino acids. Germline V lookup: CDR1 MNHEY, CDR2 SVGEGT. DNA of the CDR3: TGTGCCAGCACCCCACACCCAACCCTTTACGAGCAGTACTTC. This codes for CASTPHPTLYEQYF.

The CDR3 DNA reads TGCGCCAGCAGCTTGTCGGCTAGCCACTACAATGAGCAGTTCTTC. Translation gives CASSLSASHYNEQFF. The rearrangement uses TRBV5-1 and TRBJ2-1; tentative D call: TRBD2 (5 bases). This CDR3 region has 15 residues. V was clipped by 1 base and J by 3 bases, with 11 bases between them. From germline, CDR1 is SGHRS and CDR2 YFSETQ.

The J gene is TRBJ2-2, the V gene TRBV3-1 (or the pseudogene TRBV3-2), with D perhaps matching TRBD1 (7 bases). V lost 0 bases, J lost 1 base, and 15 bases lay in between. CDR3 length equals 18 residues. The germline V gene has CDR1 LGHDT and CDR2 YNNKEL (reference sequence). This CDR3 reads CASSQDRGGGGNTGELFF. DNA for the CDR3: TGTGCCAGCAGCCAAGATCGAGGAGGGGGCGGGAACACCGGGGAGCTGTTTTTT.

The J gene is TRBJ2-7, the V gene TRBV2; D perhaps matches TRBD1 (6 bases). Per the germline V gene, CDR1 is SNHLY and CDR2 is FYNNEI. CDR3 size: 14 residues. Trimming left V 8 bases short and J 0 bases short, with 14 bases between. The CDR3 DNA reads TGTGCCAGCGCCAACCCAGGGGACTCCTACGAGCAGTACTTC. Translating gives CASANPGDSYEQYF.

The chain is built from TRBV18 and TRBJ2-7; 8 nucleotides line up with TRBD2. This CDR3 region has 13 residues. The germline V gene encodes CDR1 KGHSH and CDR2 LQKENI. Unmatched junction bases numbered 5, after V lost 3 bases and J lost 7 bases. The CDR3 DNA is TGTGCCAGCTCACCCGGGGGGGCGGAAGAGCAGTACTTC. Translated, it gives CASSPGGAEEQYF.

DNA for the CDR3: TGTGCCAGCAGCGTATGGCGGGGTAGCACAGATACGCAGTATTTT. Amino acid sequence: CASSVWRGSTDTQYF. The chain couples TRBV9 to TRBJ2-3; perhaps TRBD2 as D (6 bases). Trimming took 1 base from V and 0 from J, leaving 9 bases between them. The CDR3 has 15 residues. CDR1 SGDLS and CDR2 YYNGEE come from the germline V gene.

The V call is TRBV11-2, the J call TRBJ2-3; maybe TRBD2 (5 bases). In germline, CDR1 is SGHAT, CDR2 FQNNGV. CDR3 length: 14 amino acids. With 5 bases removed from V and 2 bases from J, the gap between germline ends came to 11 bases. The CDR3 DNA sequence: TGTGCCAGCAGCCCACCGGGGTTCACAGATACGCAGTATTTT. Its translation is CASSPPGFTDTQYF.

The chain has TRBV19 and TRBJ2-3; a possible D gene is TRBD2 (6 bases). The ends were cut back, 5 bases at V and 3 bases at J, with 27 bases in the middle. This CDR3 has 19 amino acids. CDR1 LNHDA and CDR2 SQIVND come from the germline V gene (reference sequence). CDR3 protein: CASSVSGAGRVGPTDTQYF. The CDR3 DNA reads as TGTGCCAGTAGTGTCTCCGGAGCGGGCCGCGTCGGCCCTACAGATACGCAGTATTTT.